The sequence of this T cell receptor beta chain was determined in a study of tumor-infiltrating lymphocytes in oesophageal squamous cell carcinoma. This clonotype was recorded at least ten times. V lost 5 bases and J lost 4, with 11 bases in between. Germline loops: CDR1 SGHAT, CDR2 FQDESV (reference sequence). The CDR3 loop spans 13 amino acids. TCRdb re-called the PCR reads through MiXCR, storing one row per CDR3 protein. The sample includes several thousand distinct CDR3 sequences, around 14% of them seen just once. J is TRBJ1-2 and V is TRBV11-1, with D unresolved. The sequence derives from a male donor with esophageal squamous cell carcinoma. The sample comprised esophageal tumor tissue. CDR3 bases: TGTGCCAGCAGCGTAGAGGGAGGCTATGGCTACACCTTC. This gives the protein CASSVEGGYGYTF.